One sample yielded the 23 T cell receptor beta chains listed below, sequenced in a study of beta chain features in type 1 diabetes listed by TCRdb under 2018. The library came from the immunoSEQ multiplex PCR assay. All of the isolated RNA was reverse transcribed with the High Capacity cDNA Reverse Transcription Kit, so expressed TCRB transcripts were sequenced. TCRdb re-hosts the immuneACCESS table, in-frame sequences only. Its copies lack some clones; in the studies checked, an unresolved V gene accounts for under half of them, and the cause for the rest is not known. Present in this sample are about 230,000 clones, more than 9% of which were seen just once. Under 0.045% of the sample goes to the ten largest clones. The sample comprised naive CD4+ T cells from blood. The sample's cell subset or site, from its label and the paper: true naive CD4+ T cells. These receptor sequences come from a woman under 30 in good health.

In its sample, this clone was seen many times. V and J are TRBV29-1 and TRBJ1-2; D is possibly TRBD1 (6 bases). With 8 bases removed from V and 8 bases from J, the gap between germline ends came to 15 bases. The CDR3 covers 11 residues. Germline CDR1 reads SQVTM; CDR2 reads ANQGSEA. This CDR3 reads CSSVGAGGYTF. CDR3 sequence (DNA): TGCAGCTCCGTGGGGGCAGGGGGCTACACCTTC.

The chain is built from TRBV5-1 and TRBJ1-1; 12 nucleotides align to TRBD1. Trimming at V came to 5 bases and at J to 5 bases, leaving 4 bases not matched to a gene. This CDR3 comprises 14 residues. Germline loops: CDR1 SGHRS, CDR2 YFSETQ. CDR3 in DNA: TGCGCCAGCAGTACGGGACAGGGGGCTACTGAAGCTTTCTTT. The encoded protein is CASSTGQGATEAFF.

This clone has only a few counts. The chain links TRBV28 to TRBJ1-5; no clear D. Trimming stripped 3 bases from V and 4 bases from J, with 7 bases between. CDR3 length: 13 amino acids. Germline V gene sequence: CDR1 MDHEN, CDR2 SYDVKM. DNA for the CDR3: TGTGCCAGCAGTTTTGAGAGAAATCAGCCCCAGCATTTT. Its protein is CASSFERNQPQHF.

This clone has just a few counts. The chain is built from TRBV5-5 and TRBJ2-7; TRBD1 matches 7 bases. Per germline, CDR1 SGHKS and CDR2 YYEKEE (reference sequence). The V and J ends lost 1 base and 3 bases, in that order; junction bases with no gene match: 4. The CDR3 loop spans 14 amino acids. The CDR3 loop is CASSLRQGLYEQYF. In DNA, the CDR3 is TGTGCCAGCAGCTTGAGACAGGGCCTCTACGAGCAGTACTTC.

In its sample, this clone was seen a few times. V usage is TRBV27 and J usage is TRBJ2-6; TRBD2 matches 13 bases. The CDR3 is 18 amino acids. Looked up from germline, CDR1 is MNHEY and CDR2 is SMNVEV (reference sequence). The ends lost 6 bases at V and 4 bases at J; junction bases unmatched: 9. CDR3 DNA sequence: TGTGCCAGCAGCCGAACTAGCGGGGGGGCCCGAGGGGCCAACGTCCTGACTTTC. Translated: CASSRTSGGARGANVLTF. The full variable domain, rest sourced from reference TRBV27 and TRBJ2-6, is EAQVTQNPRYLITVTGKKLTVTCSQNMNHEYMSWYRQDPGLGLRQIYYSMNVEVTDKGDVPEGYKVSRKEKRNFPLILESPSPNQTSLYFCASSRTSGGARGANVLTFGAGSRLTVL.

This clone was seen a handful of times. The chain uses TRBV6-1 and TRBJ1-2; D is ambiguous. Germline CDR1 is MNHNS and CDR2 is SASEGT. Trimming left V 3 bases short and J 6 bases short, with 20 bases between. This CDR3 contains 16 residues. In DNA, the CDR3 is TGTGCCAGCAGTGACCTTCGCAGCGGGGTATCGCATGGCTACACCTTC. Protein product: CASSDLRSGVSHGYTF.

The sample holds a few counts of this clone. V is TRBV7-9 and J is TRBJ2-1, with 7 bases aligning to TRBD2. The CDR3 has 15 residues. From germline, CDR1 is SEHNR and CDR2 FQNEAQ (reference sequence). V was clipped by 10 bases and J by 0 bases; unmatched bases: 9. CDR3 DNA: TGTGCCATTAAAGTGGGAGGGTCCTCCTACAATGAGCAGTTCTTC. Amino acid sequence: CAIKVGGSSYNEQFF.

This rearrangement joins TRBV6-5 to TRBJ2-7; weak D call: TRBD1 (6 bases). Germline V gives CDR1 MNHEY, CDR2 SVGAGI. Trimming removed 2 bases at V and 3 bases at J, with 17 bases between. The CDR3 covers 16 residues. This CDR3 reads CASSYAWTAQFYEQYF. CDR3 sequence (DNA): TGTGCCAGCAGTTACGCCTGGACAGCTCAATTCTACGAGCAGTACTTC.

This clone was found a few times. The rearrangement links TRBV5-1 to TRBJ1-1, with D uncertain. Germline V CDR1 and CDR2: SGHRS, YFSETQ. V was cut by 0 bases and J by 3 bases, with 9 bases left in between. The CDR3 spans 14 residues. Here the CDR3 reads CASSLAQADTEAFF. CDR3 coding DNA: TGCGCCAGCAGCTTGGCCCAAGCTGACACTGAAGCTTTCTTT.

This sequence joins TRBV6-5 and TRBJ1-2; 7 bases match TRBD1. The germline gives CDR1 MNHEY, CDR2 SVGAGI. The length of the CDR3 is 13 residues. V was clipped by 6 bases and J by 8 bases; unmatched bases: 9. The CDR3 DNA reads as TGTGCCAGCAGCGGTCAACAGGGGAGCGGCTACACCTTC. Its translation: CASSGQQGSGYTF.

The gene calls are TRBV19 and TRBJ1-2; 10 nucleotides match TRBD1. Germline V gives CDR1 LNHDA, CDR2 SQIVND (reference sequence). V shed 6 bases and J 7 bases; nucleotides not matched to a gene: 5. This CDR3 comprises 13 residues. The CDR3: CASRGDRGPGYTF. In nucleotides, the CDR3 is TGTGCCAGTAGAGGAGACAGGGGGCCTGGCTACACCTTC. The whole variable domain, filled in from reference TRBV19 and TRBJ1-2, reads DGGITQSPKYLFRKEGQNVTLSCEQNLNHDAMYWYRQDPGQGLRLIYYSQIVNDFQKGDIAEGYSVSREKKESFPLTVTSAQKNPTAFYLCASRGDRGPGYTFGSGTRLTVV.

This clone was recorded a few times. The rearrangement links TRBV5-1 to TRBJ2-1, with 8 bases aligning to TRBD1. Germline trimming cut 3 bases from V and 5 bases from J; bases unmatched to any gene: 1. In germline, CDR1 is SGHRS, CDR2 YFSETQ. The CDR3 has 13 residues. The CDR3 DNA sequence: TGCGCCAGCAGCTCGACAGGGGACAATGAGCAGTTCTTC. Its translation is CASSSTGDNEQFF.

This clone was counted at least ten times. The chain carries TRBV7-3 and TRBJ2-7, with 7 positions matching TRBD2. Germline assignment: CDR1 SGHTA and CDR2 FQGTGA. Germline trimming cut 5 bases from V and 2 bases from J; bases unmatched to any gene: 3. The CDR3 length is 13 residues. The CDR3 nucleotides are TGTGCCAGCAGCCCTAGCGGTGCCTACGAGCAGTACTTC. Translation: CASSPSGAYEQYF.

This clone was observed a single time. The DNA is left out, because the CDR3 cannot be placed on it with certainty; the CDR3 is given as TCRdb lists it. CDR3 amino acids: CASVFQLMKNCFF. The J gene is TRBJ1-4, the V gene TRBV23-1. TRBV23-1 is designated an ORF whose function remains uncertain. The CDR3 region is 13 residues in length, termini included.

The chain's CDR3 is CASSLAGSTDTQYF. DNA of the CDR3: TGTGCCAGTAGCCTTGCGGGTAGCACAGATACGCAGTATTTT. V is TRBV19 and J is TRBJ2-3, with D possibly TRBD2 on 5 matching bases. The CDR3 runs 14 residues. V was cut by 6 bases and J by 0 bases, with 10 bases left in between. Germline CDR1 and CDR2: LNHDA and SQIVND (reference sequence).

The chain employs TRBV6-1 and TRBJ1-2, with TRBD1 matching 9 bases. The CDR3 has 15 residues. Germline CDR1 is MNHNS and CDR2 is SASEGT. Trimming cost V 8 bases and J 2 bases; bases outside gene matches: 9. CDR3 in amino acids: CASQFPGQGNYGYTF. The CDR3 bases are TGTGCCAGCCAATTTCCGGGACAGGGAAACTATGGCTACACCTTC.

The sample holds a few counts of this clone. This chain joins TRBV19 and TRBJ2-1; a weak D match, TRBD2 (7 bases). The CDR3 contains 16 residues. The germline gives CDR1 LNHDA, CDR2 SQIVND (reference sequence). The V and J ends lost 0 bases and 7 bases respectively, with 16 bases between them. The CDR3 region is CASSIDGGAKWNEQFF. CDR3 bases: TGTGCCAGTAGTATAGATGGGGGGGCCAAATGGAATGAGCAGTTCTTC.

The chain carries TRBV19 and TRBJ1-5; tentatively, D is TRBD1 (6 bases). The V gene lost 7 bases and the J gene lost 6 bases, with 13 bases spanning the gap. This CDR3 region has 13 residues. Germline loops: CDR1 LNHDA, CDR2 SQIVND (reference sequence). The CDR3 DNA reads as TGTGCCAGTACCCGACAGGTGGGTCAGCCCCAGCATTTT. Its translation is CASTRQVGQPQHF.

In its sample, this clone was seen a few times. The chain has TRBV2 and TRBJ2-7, with D possibly TRBD2 on 5 matching bases. The germline gives CDR1 SNHLY, CDR2 FYNNEI. The CDR3 runs 13 residues. V dropped 6 bases and J dropped 4 bases, with 13 bases sitting between them. In DNA form, the CDR3 reads TGTGCCAGCAGCCTACTAGTTATGTACGAGCAGTACTTC. It is translated as CASSLLVMYEQYF.

The V gene is TRBV18, the J gene TRBJ1-3; D call uncertain. Trimming took off 3 bases at V and 4 bases at J, with 10 bases between the two ends. This CDR3 is 14 amino acids long. CDR1 KGHSH and CDR2 LQKENI come from the germline V gene. This CDR3 is CASSPRREGNTIYF. CDR3 in DNA: TGTGCCAGCTCACCGCGGAGAGAAGGAAACACCATATATTTT.

The rearrangement joins TRBV7-2 to TRBJ1-2; D perhaps matches TRBD1 (5 bases). With 1 base removed from V and 4 bases from J, the gap between germline ends came to 13 bases. The CDR3 has 15 residues. Germline V gene sequence: CDR1 SGHTA, CDR2 FQGNSA. The CDR3 DNA is TGTGCCAGCAGCTTAGGGAGGGGCTTAAGCTATGGCTACACCTTC. As protein: CASSLGRGLSYGYTF.

This clone was observed a handful of times. V is TRBV4-1 and J is TRBJ2-1, with D tentatively TRBD2 (7 bases). The CDR3 runs 17 residues. Deletions cut 0 bases from V and 5 bases from J, with 17 bases between. Germline values: CDR1 MGHRA, CDR2 YSYEKL. Here the CDR3 reads CASSQERPGGLDNEQFF. As DNA, the CDR3 is TGCGCCAGCAGCCAAGAAAGGCCCGGGGGGCTCGACAATGAGCAGTTCTTC.

This clone was seen a few times. The chain carries TRBV7-2 and TRBJ2-1; 9 nucleotides line up with TRBD2. The CDR3 covers 15 residues. Germline CDR1 reads SGHTA; CDR2 reads FQGNSA. Germline trimming cut 1 base from V and 7 bases from J; bases unmatched to any gene: 5. CDR3 in amino acids: CASSLVGTSLNEQFF. The CDR3 nucleotides are TGTGCCAGCAGCTTAGTCGGGACTAGCTTGAATGAGCAGTTCTTC.